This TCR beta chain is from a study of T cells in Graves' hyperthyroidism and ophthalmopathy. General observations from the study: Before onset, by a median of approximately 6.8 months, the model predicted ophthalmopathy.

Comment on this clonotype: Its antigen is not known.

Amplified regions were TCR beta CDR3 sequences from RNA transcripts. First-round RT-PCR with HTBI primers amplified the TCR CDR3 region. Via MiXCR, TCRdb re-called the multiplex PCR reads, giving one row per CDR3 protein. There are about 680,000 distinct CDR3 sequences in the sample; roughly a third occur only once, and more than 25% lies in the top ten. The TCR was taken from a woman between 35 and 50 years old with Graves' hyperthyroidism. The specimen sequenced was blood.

The CDR3 loop is CASSEAEFSPLHF. CDR3 nucleotide sequence: TGTGCCAGCAGCGAAGCGGAGTTTTCACCCCTCCACTTT. The gene calls are TRBV7-9 and TRBJ1-6; D gene ambiguous. The CDR3 length is 13 residues. Germline assignment: CDR1 SEHNR and CDR2 FQNEAQ (reference sequence). V lost 5 bases and J lost 9, with 11 bases in between.